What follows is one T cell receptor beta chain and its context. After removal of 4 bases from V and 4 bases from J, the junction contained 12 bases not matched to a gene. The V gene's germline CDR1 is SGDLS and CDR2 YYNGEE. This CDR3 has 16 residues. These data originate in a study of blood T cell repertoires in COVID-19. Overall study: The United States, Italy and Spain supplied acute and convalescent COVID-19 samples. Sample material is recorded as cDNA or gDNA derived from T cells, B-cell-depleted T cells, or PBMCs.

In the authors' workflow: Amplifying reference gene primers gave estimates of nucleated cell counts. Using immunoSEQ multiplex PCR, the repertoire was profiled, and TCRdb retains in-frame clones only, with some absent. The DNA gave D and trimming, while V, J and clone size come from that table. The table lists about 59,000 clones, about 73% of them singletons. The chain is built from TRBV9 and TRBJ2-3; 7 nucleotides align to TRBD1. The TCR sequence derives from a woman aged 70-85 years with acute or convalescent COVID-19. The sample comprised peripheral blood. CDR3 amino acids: CASSIPTGKVADTQYF. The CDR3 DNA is TGTGCCAGCAGCATACCGACAGGGAAGGTTGCAGATACGCAGTATTTT.